This T cell receptor (beta chain) came from a study of T cells after yellow fever vaccination. About the research overall: Low-cell-number fractions underwent preparation using SMART-Seq v4 Ultra Low Input.

The CDR3 covers 14 residues. The V end lost 3 bases, the J end lost 1 base, and 7 bases lay between the germline ends. Looked up from germline, CDR1 is LGHDT and CDR2 is YNNKEL (reference sequence). About this clonotype: What it recognizes is unknown.

General study results and limits: There was a possibility that FACS-sorted repertoires contained abundant clonotypes contaminating from the bulk population. Researchers report a weaker secondary response that nonetheless peaked faster, day 5 versus 15.

From the 5' RACE reads, TCRdb called clonotypes with MiXCR, one entry per CDR3 protein. This sample has approximately 330,000 distinct CDR3 sequences; around 13% occur once, and the top ten carry 2.5% to 3.5%. This TCR was recovered from a man aged 18 to 35 who received the YFV17D yellow fever vaccine. This specimen was CD4+ T cells sorted from PBMCs, taken 15 days after the yellow fever booster vaccination. The genes are TRBV3-1 and TRBJ1-5; D gene unclear. The CDR3: CASSQTRSNQPQHF. Written as DNA, the CDR3 is TGTGCCAGCAGCCAGACCCGGAGCAATCAGCCCCAGCATTTT.